A single sample gave rise to the 21 T cell receptor beta chains below, sequenced in a study of T cells in Graves' hyperthyroidism and ophthalmopathy. RNA transcripts served as the template for amplifying TCR beta CDR3 regions. The HTBI set primed first-round TCR CDR3 RT-PCR. MiXCR was run by TCRdb on the multiplex PCR reads, yielding one entry per CDR3 protein. The top ten hold approximately 13% of the sample, which has more than 500,000 distinct CDR3 sequences, about 15% seen once. The material sequenced was blood. These receptors came from a woman aged 40 to 49 with Graves' hyperthyroidism.

This clonotype was counted many times. The V and J genes are TRBV7-8 and TRBJ2-3, with 9 bases aligning to TRBD2. The CDR3 consists of 17 residues. Per the germline V gene, CDR1 is SGHVS and CDR2 is FQNEAQ. V dropped 2 bases and J dropped 5; count of bases not matched to a gene: 11. CDR3 coding DNA: TGTGCCAGCAGCTTATTCGGATCGGCGGGAGGGGTAGATACGCAGTATTTT. It codes for CASSLFGSAGGVDTQYF.

This clonotype was observed many times. The V gene is TRBV7-2, the J gene TRBJ2-3, with 9 nucleotides matching TRBD2. The CDR3 covers 15 residues. The V segment lost 5 bases and the J segment 4 bases; nucleotides outside the gene matches: 7. Germline V gives CDR1 SGHTA, CDR2 FQGNSA. The DNA of the CDR3 is TGTGCCAGCAGCGAAGTAGCGGGAGCCGCAGATACGCAGTATTTT. Protein: CASSEVAGAADTQYF.

This clonotype was counted ten times or more. This chain uses TRBV4-1 with TRBJ1-1, with D unclear. This CDR3 spans 15 amino acids. The V gene's germline CDR1 is MGHRA and CDR2 YSYEKL. Trimming pared 1 base from V and 5 bases from J, leaving 14 bases between. CDR3 bases: TGCGCCAGCAGCCAAGGTTCCAATGGGGAGACTGAAGCTTTCTTT. Translated, it gives CASSQGSNGETEAFF.

There are a few counts of this clonotype. This chain links TRBV5-1 with TRBJ1-4; TRBD1 might be the D (6 bases). The germline gives CDR1 SGHRS, CDR2 YFSETQ. This CDR3 has 15 residues. V lost 4 bases, J lost 7 bases, and 17 bases lay in between. CDR3 sequence reads: CASSPEGGLLEKLFF. The DNA of the CDR3 is TGCGCCAGCAGCCCGGAGGGGGGGCTTCTTGAAAAACTGTTTTTT.

This clonotype was seen at least ten times. This rearrangement joins TRBV3-1 to TRBJ2-7; either TRBD1 or TRBD2 may supply D (5 bases each). The germline CDR1 and CDR2 sequences are LGHDT and YNNKEL (reference sequence). The V gene lost 3 bases and the J gene lost 7 bases, with 13 bases spanning the gap. The CDR3 is 13 residues long. The CDR3 DNA follows: TGTGCCAGCAGCCATCCCAGAGGGGTTGAGCAGTACTTC. Translation: CASSHPRGVEQYF.

This clonotype was picked up a small number of times. The rearrangement links TRBV7-4 to TRBJ2-2; D ambiguous. Per germline, CDR1 SGHVT and CDR2 SQSDAQ. The CDR3 is 15 residues long. V gave up 1 base and J gave up 6 bases, with 12 bases separating them. CDR3 DNA sequence: TGTGCCAGCAGCTTAGAGTGGAAGCTAGCCGGGGAGCTGTTTTTT. This codes for CASSLEWKLAGELFF.

V usage is TRBV5-6 and J usage is TRBJ1-5; 8 bases match TRBD1. CDR3 length: 14 residues. CDR1 and CDR2 (germline): SGHDT, YYEEEE. Trimming cost V 2 bases and J 9 bases; bases outside gene matches: 7. Here the CDR3 reads CASSFFQGASPQHF. For the CDR3, the DNA is TGTGCCAGCAGCTTTTTCCAGGGGGCATCGCCCCAGCATTTT.

This clonotype was recorded a few times. This chain joins TRBV24-1 and TRBJ2-1; a weak D match, TRBD2 (6 bases). Germline CDR1 reads KGHDR; CDR2 reads SFDVKD. The ends were cut back, 8 bases at V and 2 bases at J, with 12 bases in the middle. The CDR3 runs to 14 residues. Written as DNA, the CDR3 is TGTGCCACCAAGGGACTCTTTGCCTACAATGAGCAGTTCTTC. Residues: CATKGLFAYNEQFF.

The CDR3 reads CSARDQGVRGHSYEQYF. CDR3 in DNA: TGCAGTGCTAGAGACCAGGGGGTACGCGGTCATTCGTACGAGCAGTACTTC. The gene calls are TRBV20-1 and TRBJ2-7; TRBD1 aligns across 7 bases. The CDR3 runs 17 residues. Germline-derived CDR1 and CDR2 are DFQATT and SNEGSKA (reference sequence). V lost 0 bases to trimming and J lost 4 bases; unmatched junction nucleotides: 15.

This clonotype has just a few counts. This chain links TRBV14 with TRBJ2-4, with no clear D. Germline V gene sequence: CDR1 SGHDN, CDR2 FVKESK. The V gene lost 1 base and the J gene lost 8 bases, with 9 bases spanning the gap. This CDR3 is 13 amino acids long. CDR3 loop: CASSQVGDHIQYF. CDR3 in DNA: TGTGCCAGCAGCCAAGTCGGAGACCACATTCAGTACTTC.

This clonotype was recorded many times. The chain couples TRBV2 to TRBJ2-2; D is ambiguous. CDR1 SNHLY and CDR2 FYNNEI come from the germline V gene. The germline V and J ends were trimmed by 3 bases and 4 bases, with 12 bases remaining between them. The CDR3 runs 15 residues. CDR3 sequence reads: CASSEVTFTTGELFF. CDR3 DNA sequence: TGTGCCAGCAGTGAGGTGACTTTTACCACCGGGGAGCTGTTTTTT.

The V gene is TRBV19, the J gene TRBJ2-5; no clear D. Germline V gene data show CDR1 as LNHDA and CDR2 as SQIVND (reference sequence). V lost 3 bases, J lost 5 bases, and 7 bases lay in between. CDR3 length: 12 amino acids. The CDR3 here is CASSMDRETQYF. The CDR3, as DNA: TGTGCCAGTAGTATGGACCGGGAGACCCAGTACTTC.

This clonotype has at least ten counts. This sequence joins TRBV20-1 and TRBJ2-5; D possibly uses TRBD1 or TRBD2 (5 bases each). V dropped 1 base and J dropped 0 bases, with 9 bases sitting between them. Looked up from germline, CDR1 is DFQATT and CDR2 is SNEGSKA (reference sequence). CDR3 length: 14 residues. CDR3 nucleotides: TGCAGTGCTAGAGGGGGACCCAACCAAGAGACCCAGTACTTC. Its translation: CSARGGPNQETQYF.

In its sample, this clonotype was seen a few times. The chain carries TRBV20-1 and TRBJ2-5, with unresolved D. Trimming left V 0 bases short and J 4 bases short, with 15 bases between. CDR1 and CDR2 from the germline V gene are DFQATT and SNEGSKA (reference sequence). The CDR3 is 15 residues long. CDR3 amino acids: CSARDRTRKPETQYF. CDR3 nucleotides: TGCAGTGCTAGAGACCGGACCCGCAAGCCAGAGACCCAGTACTTC.

This clonotype was seen more than once but under ten times. The chain links TRBV7-9 to TRBJ2-7; D assignment may be TRBD1 or TRBD2 (6 bases each). The V gene lost 2 bases and the J gene lost 4 bases, with 15 bases spanning the gap. CDR1 SEHNR and CDR2 FQNEAQ come from the germline V gene (reference sequence). This CDR3 comprises 15 residues. CDR3 residues: CASSLRGVSGYEQYF. For the CDR3, the DNA is TGTGCCAGCAGCTTAAGGGGGGTCTCGGGGTACGAGCAGTACTTC.

J is TRBJ2-3 and V is TRBV4-1; 12 bases align to TRBD2. Germline V gives CDR1 MGHRA, CDR2 YSYEKL. There are 17 residues in the CDR3. Germline trimming cut 2 bases from V and 7 bases from J; bases unmatched to any gene: 10. The CDR3 spells CASSQTYLAGGPNTQYF. DNA of the CDR3: TGCGCCAGCAGCCAAACTTATCTAGCGGGAGGGCCGAATACGCAGTATTTT.

At least ten counts were recorded for this clonotype. The chain carries TRBV28 and TRBJ2-7; D is perhaps TRBD2 (5 bases). Germline V gives CDR1 MDHEN, CDR2 SYDVKM. V was trimmed by 5 bases and J by 2 bases, leaving 13 bases between them. There are 14 residues in the CDR3. CDR3: CASSMTTIPYEQYF. In DNA, the CDR3 is TGTGCCAGCAGTATGACTACTATTCCCTACGAGCAGTACTTC.

This clonotype was detected many times. DNA for the CDR3: TGCAGCGTTGAGTACGGTGCTAACTATGGCTACACCTTC. Its translation: CSVEYGANYGYTF. The chain couples TRBV29-1 to TRBJ1-2; no definite D call. The CDR3 has 13 amino acids. The V gene's germline CDR1 is SQVTM and CDR2 ANQGSEA. With 3 bases removed from V and 0 bases from J, the gap between germline ends came to 8 bases.

Comments on this clonotype: At one end the junction does not follow the germline gene, possibly because of a read error. V is TRBV19 and J is TRBJ2-1; 15 nucleotides match TRBD2. CDR1 is LNHDA and CDR2 is SQIVND in the germline V gene (reference sequence). The CDR3 contains 18 residues. CDR3: CASSHGTSGRFSYNGQFF. The DNA for the CDR3 is TGTGCCAGTAGTCACGGGACTAGCGGGAGGTTCTCCTACAATGGGCAGTTCTTC.

As regards this clonotype: At one end the junction does not follow the germline gene, possibly because of a read error. The rearrangement uses TRBV5-4 and TRBJ2-2; TRBD2 might be the D (7 bases). Germline V gene sequence: CDR1 SGHNT, CDR2 YYREEE (reference sequence). This CDR3 is built from 15 residues. The CDR3 coding sequence is TGTGCCAGCAGCCATGGAGGGAGGGACACCGGGGAGCTGTCTTTT. Translated, it gives CASSHGGRDTGELSF.

This clonotype was recorded at least ten times. The chain has TRBV7-8 and TRBJ2-1, with D possibly matching TRBD2 (7 bases). V was trimmed by 1 base and J by 1 base, leaving 29 bases between them. Germline V lookup: CDR1 SGHVS, CDR2 FQNEAQ. The CDR3 has 22 residues. CDR3 in DNA: TGTGCCAGCAGCTTAGATAGTTCGGGGGCCCTAGCGGCCGCTCTGTCCTACAATGAGCAGTTCTTC. This sequence encodes CASSLDSSGALAAALSYNEQFF.